This is a list of T cell receptor beta chains from one sample in a study of early T cells in non-severe SARS-CoV-2 infection. TCRdb reprocessed the 5' RACE reads via MiXCR and lists one record per CDR3 protein. The sample has approximately 20,000 distinct CDR3 sequences; around 4.4% are singletons. The material sequenced was whole blood. These receptors all stem from an adult who was a healthcare worker with PCR-confirmed SARS-CoV-2 infection or an uninfected control (not recorded which). CDR3s include the opening cysteine and the closing phenylalanine or tryptophan. The D gene is left open where the match is weak. The size field reads once, few, many, or a class for an expanded clone.

CDR3 protein	CDR3 DNA	clone size	V gene	J gene	D gene
CSARDLQPPGRVDYGYTF	TGCAGTGCTAGAGATCTCCAACCCCCAGGGAGGGTTGACTATGGCTACACCTTC	many	TRBV20-1	TRBJ1-2	NA
CASRLVKMGKPQHF	TGTGCAAGTCGCTTAGTTAAAATGGGGAAGCCCCAGCATTTT	many	TRBV12-2	TRBJ1-5	NA
CASSYMGQGNEQFF	TGTGCCAGCAGTTACATGGGACAGGGTAATGAGCAGTTCTTC	many	TRBV6-5	TRBJ2-1	TRBD1
CASSLLSGETQYF	TGTGCCAGCAGCTTGTTGTCAGGAGAGACCCAGTACTTC	many	TRBV5-6	TRBJ2-5	NA
CASSPLRIGRNSGNTIYF	TGTGCCAGCAGCCCCCTCCGGATAGGACGGAACTCTGGAAACACCATATATTTT	many	TRBV7-6	TRBJ1-3	NA
CASSLWTGGRSGELFF	TGTGCCAGCAGTCTTTGGACAGGGGGCAGGTCCGGGGAGCTGTTTTTT	many	TRBV12-3/TRBV12-4	TRBJ2-2	TRBD1
CASSLEEGGGELFF	TGTGCCAGCAGCTTAGAAGAAGGTGGCGGGGAGCTGTTTTTT	many	TRBV7-2	TRBJ2-2	NA
CASSLGTSTIPQHF	TGTGCCAGCTCTCTGGGGACCTCTACGATACCCCAGCATTTT	many	TRBV7-2	TRBJ1-5	NA
CASSPSMGLVAYNEQFF	TGTGCCAGCTCACCCTCGATGGGCTTGGTCGCCTACAATGAGCAGTTCTTC	many	TRBV18	TRBJ2-1	NA
CSANGGRGDTEAFF	TGCAGTGCCAATGGGGGGCGCGGGGACACTGAAGCTTTCTTT	many	TRBV20-1	TRBJ1-1	NA
CASSRSHPNSGNTIYF	TGTGCCAGCTCACGGTCCCATCCTAACTCTGGAAACACCATATATTTT	many	TRBV18	TRBJ1-3	NA
CASRRTAMPRELFF	TGTGCCAGCAGACGGACGGCCATGCCCCGGGAGCTGTTTTTT	many	TRBV12-3/TRBV12-4	TRBJ2-2	NA
CASSSWGQGYEQYF	TGTGCCAGCAGTTCCTGGGGGCAGGGCTACGAGCAGTACTTC	few	TRBV6-5	TRBJ2-7	NA
CASSSTNYEQYF	TGTGCCAGCTCATCGACGAACTACGAGCAGTACTTC	many	TRBV18	TRBJ2-7	NA
CASSLGHPQTYEQYF	TGTGCCAGCAGTTTAGGTCATCCCCAAACCTACGAGCAGTACTTC	many	TRBV12-3/TRBV12-4	TRBJ2-7	NA
CASSILYGYTF	TGTGCCAGTTCTATCCTCTATGGCTACACCTTC	many	TRBV19	TRBJ1-2	NA
CASSPASAGGYGYTF	TGTGCCAGCAGCCCCGCAAGCGCAGGGGGCTATGGCTACACCTTC	many	TRBV11-2	TRBJ1-2	TRBD1
CASSLGETQYF	TGTGCCAGCAGCTTGGGTGAGACCCAGTACTTC	medium-sized	TRBV14	TRBJ2-5	NA
CASSLDGGGTYGYTF	TGTGCCAGCAGCTTAGACGGTGGGGGCACCTATGGCTACACCTTC	many	TRBV7-3	TRBJ1-2	NA
CASSIGTSGTKQFF	TGTGCCAGCAGTATTGGGACTAGCGGAACGAAGCAGTTCTTC	many	TRBV12-3/TRBV12-4	TRBJ2-1	TRBD2
CASREQGASPEAFF	TGTGCCAGCAGAGAACAGGGGGCGAGTCCTGAAGCTTTCTTT	many	TRBV12-3/TRBV12-4	TRBJ1-1	TRBD1
CAISGMDRLNTEAFF	TGTGCCATCAGTGGAATGGACAGGTTGAACACTGAAGCTTTCTTT	many	TRBV10-3	TRBJ1-1	TRBD1